This T cell receptor beta chain was recovered during a study of T cell responses to AZD1222 COVID-19 vaccine. CDR3 length equals 16 residues. V was clipped by 4 bases and J by 0 bases, with 13 bases between them. Germline assignment: CDR1 SEHNR and CDR2 FQNEAQ (reference sequence). The assay was immunoSEQ multiplex PCR, and TCRdb's table has in-frame clones only and misses some. The data show 150,000 to 200,000 clones, 94% seen once. V usage is TRBV7-9 and J usage is TRBJ1-3; D might be TRBD1 (5 bases). This clonotype originated in an adult in good health. The material was peripheral blood, obtained on day 0 of AZD1222 vaccination. CDR3: CASSSITGHSGNTIYF. In DNA form, the CDR3 reads TGTGCCAGCAGCTCTATTACAGGACACTCTGGAAACACCATATATTTT.